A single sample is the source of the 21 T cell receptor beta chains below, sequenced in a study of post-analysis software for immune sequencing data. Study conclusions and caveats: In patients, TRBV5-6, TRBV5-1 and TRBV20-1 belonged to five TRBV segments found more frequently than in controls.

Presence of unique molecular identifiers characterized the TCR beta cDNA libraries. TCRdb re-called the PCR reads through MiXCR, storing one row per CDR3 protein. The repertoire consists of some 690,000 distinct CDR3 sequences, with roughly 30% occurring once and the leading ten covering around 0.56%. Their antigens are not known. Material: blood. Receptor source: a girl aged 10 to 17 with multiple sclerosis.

In nucleotides, the CDR3 is TGTGCCAGCAGGACCCTTGGCGGGAGGCTCACCGAGCAGTTCTTC. Its translation is CASRTLGGRLTEQFF. This chain uses TRBV6-5 with TRBJ2-1, with 8 bases fitting TRBD2. J lost 10 bases, V lost 6 bases, and 14 bases had no gene match. This CDR3 spans 15 amino acids. Per the germline V gene, CDR1 is MNHEY and CDR2 is SVGAGI.

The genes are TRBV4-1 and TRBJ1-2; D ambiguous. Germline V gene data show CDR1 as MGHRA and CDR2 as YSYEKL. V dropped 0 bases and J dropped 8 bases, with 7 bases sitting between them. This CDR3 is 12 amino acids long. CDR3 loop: CASSQEIGGYTF. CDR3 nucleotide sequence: TGCGCCAGCAGCCAAGAGATAGGGGGCTACACCTTC.

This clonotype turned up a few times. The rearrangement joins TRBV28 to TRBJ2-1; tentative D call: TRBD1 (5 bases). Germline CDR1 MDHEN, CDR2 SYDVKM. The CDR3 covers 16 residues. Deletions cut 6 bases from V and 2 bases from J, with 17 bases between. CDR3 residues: CASSPRGVNPYNEQFF. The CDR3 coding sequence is TGTGCCAGCAGCCCTAGGGGCGTTAACCCCTACAATGAGCAGTTCTTC.

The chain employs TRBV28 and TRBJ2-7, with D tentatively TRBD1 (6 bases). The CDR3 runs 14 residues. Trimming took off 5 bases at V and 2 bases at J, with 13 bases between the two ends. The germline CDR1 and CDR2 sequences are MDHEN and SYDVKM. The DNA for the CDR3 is TGTGCCAGCAGTGCCGACAGGCATCCCTACGAGCAGTACTTC. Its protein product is CASSADRHPYEQYF.

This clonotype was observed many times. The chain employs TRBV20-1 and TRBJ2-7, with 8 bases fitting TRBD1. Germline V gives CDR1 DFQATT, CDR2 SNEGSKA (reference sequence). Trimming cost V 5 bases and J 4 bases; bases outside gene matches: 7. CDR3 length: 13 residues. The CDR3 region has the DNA TGCAGTGCTTCCCGGGACAGGAATTACGAGCAGTACTTC. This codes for CSASRDRNYEQYF.

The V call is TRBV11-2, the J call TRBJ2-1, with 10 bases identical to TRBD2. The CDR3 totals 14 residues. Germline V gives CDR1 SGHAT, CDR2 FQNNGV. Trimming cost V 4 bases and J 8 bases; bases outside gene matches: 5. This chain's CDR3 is CASSWDLAGDEQFF. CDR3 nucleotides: TGTGCCAGCAGCTGGGACCTAGCGGGAGATGAGCAGTTCTTC.

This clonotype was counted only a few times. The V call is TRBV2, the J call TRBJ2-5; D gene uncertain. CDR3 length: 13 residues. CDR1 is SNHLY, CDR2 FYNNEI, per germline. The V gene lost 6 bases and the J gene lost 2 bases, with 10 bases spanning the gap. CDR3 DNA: TGTGCCAGCAGAGGTGGGCTGCAAGAGACCCAGTACTTC. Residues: CASRGGLQETQYF.

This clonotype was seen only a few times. CDR3 region: CAISESFRQGNGYTF. In nucleotides, the CDR3 is TGTGCCATCAGTGAGTCGTTTCGACAGGGTAATGGCTACACCTTC. V usage is TRBV10-3 and J usage is TRBJ1-2; 7 bases map to TRBD1. The V and J ends lost 0 bases and 6 bases, in that order; junction bases with no gene match: 7. CDR3 length equals 15 residues. CDR1 ENHRY and CDR2 SYGVKD come from the germline V gene.

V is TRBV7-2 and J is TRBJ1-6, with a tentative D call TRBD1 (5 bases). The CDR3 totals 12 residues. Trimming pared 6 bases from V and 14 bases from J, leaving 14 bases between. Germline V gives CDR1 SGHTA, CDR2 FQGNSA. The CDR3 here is CASSPYGGSLHF. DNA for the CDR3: TGTGCCAGCAGTCCCTACGGGGGGTCCCTCCACTTT. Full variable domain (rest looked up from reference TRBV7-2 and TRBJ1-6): GAGVSQSPSNKVTEKGKDVELRCDPISGHTALYWYRQSLGQGLEFLIYFQGNSAPDKSGLPSDRFSAERTGGSVSTLTIQRTQQEDSAVYLCASSPYGGSLHFGNGTRLTVT.

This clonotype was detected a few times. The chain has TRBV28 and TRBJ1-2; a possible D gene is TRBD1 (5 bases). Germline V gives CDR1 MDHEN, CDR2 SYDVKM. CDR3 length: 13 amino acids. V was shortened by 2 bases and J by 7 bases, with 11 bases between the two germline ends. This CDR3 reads CASSLGDRGGYTF. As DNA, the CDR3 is TGTGCCAGCAGTTTAGGGGACCGAGGTGGCTACACCTTC.

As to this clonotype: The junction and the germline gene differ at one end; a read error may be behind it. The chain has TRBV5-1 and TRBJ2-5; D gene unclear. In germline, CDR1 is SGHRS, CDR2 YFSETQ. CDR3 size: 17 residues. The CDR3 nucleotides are TGCACCAGCTCCCGAAGTGTGGCAGACCCAACCAGAGAGACCCAGTACTTC. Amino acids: CTSSRSVADPTRETQYF.

The chain's CDR3 is CASSEARQPIETQYF. The CDR3 coding sequence is TGTGCCAGCAGTGAAGCGCGGCAGCCCATAGAGACCCAGTACTTC. The chain links TRBV6-1 to TRBJ2-5; D gene uncertain. The CDR3 spans 15 residues. Trimming shortened V by 0 bases and J by 4 bases, and 12 bases separated the two germline ends. Per the germline V gene, CDR1 is MNHNS and CDR2 is SASEGT.

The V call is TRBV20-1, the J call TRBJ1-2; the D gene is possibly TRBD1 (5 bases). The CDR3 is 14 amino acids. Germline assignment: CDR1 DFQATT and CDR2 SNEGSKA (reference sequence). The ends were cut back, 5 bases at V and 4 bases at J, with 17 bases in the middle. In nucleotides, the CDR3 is TGCAGTGCTCCCCGGGACGTGGGCCCCTATGGCTACACCTTC. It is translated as CSAPRDVGPYGYTF.

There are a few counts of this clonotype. The CDR3 sequence is CASSLSIPGAGWNSGEQFF. In DNA, the CDR3 is TGTGCCAGCAGTTTATCCATCCCGGGCGCGGGATGGAACTCGGGTGAGCAGTTCTTC. This rearrangement joins TRBV28 to TRBJ2-1; possibly TRBD2 for D (6 bases). In germline, CDR1 is MDHEN, CDR2 SYDVKM. V was trimmed by 1 base and J by 9 bases, leaving 28 bases between them. The CDR3 runs to 19 residues.

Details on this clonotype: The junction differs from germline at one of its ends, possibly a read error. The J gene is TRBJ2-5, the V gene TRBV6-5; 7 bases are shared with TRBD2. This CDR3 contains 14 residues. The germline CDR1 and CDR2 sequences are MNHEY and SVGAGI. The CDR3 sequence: CACSASGTGETQYF. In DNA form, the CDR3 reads TGTGCCTGCAGTGCCAGCGGGACGGGAGAGACCCAGTACTTC.

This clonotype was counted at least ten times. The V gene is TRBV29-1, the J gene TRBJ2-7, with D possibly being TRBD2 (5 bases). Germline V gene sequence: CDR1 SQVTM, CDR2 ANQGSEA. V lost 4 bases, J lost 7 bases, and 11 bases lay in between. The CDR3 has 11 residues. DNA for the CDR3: TGCAGCGTTGCCCGTTGGGAGGAGCAGTACTTC. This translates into CSVARWEEQYF.

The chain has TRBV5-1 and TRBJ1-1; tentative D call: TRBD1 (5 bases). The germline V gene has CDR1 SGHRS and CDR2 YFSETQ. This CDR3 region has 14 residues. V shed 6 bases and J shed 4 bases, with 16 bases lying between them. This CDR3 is CASTRVPGGTEAFF. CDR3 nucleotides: TGCGCCAGCACCAGGGTCCCCGGAGGCACTGAAGCTTTCTTT.

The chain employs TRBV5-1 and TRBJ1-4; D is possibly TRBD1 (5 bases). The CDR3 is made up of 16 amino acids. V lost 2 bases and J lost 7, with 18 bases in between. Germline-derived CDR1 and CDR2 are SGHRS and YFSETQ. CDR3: CASSFDFGRVGEKLFF. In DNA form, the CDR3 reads TGCGCCAGCAGCTTTGATTTCGGCAGGGTGGGTGAAAAACTGTTTTTT.

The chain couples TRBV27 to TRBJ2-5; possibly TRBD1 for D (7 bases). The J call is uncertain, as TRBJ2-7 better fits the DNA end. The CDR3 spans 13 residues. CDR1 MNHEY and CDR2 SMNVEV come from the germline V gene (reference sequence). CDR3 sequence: CASSTAGGGEQYF. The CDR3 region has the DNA TGTGCCAGCAGTACAGCAGGGGGAGGCGAGCAGTACTTC.

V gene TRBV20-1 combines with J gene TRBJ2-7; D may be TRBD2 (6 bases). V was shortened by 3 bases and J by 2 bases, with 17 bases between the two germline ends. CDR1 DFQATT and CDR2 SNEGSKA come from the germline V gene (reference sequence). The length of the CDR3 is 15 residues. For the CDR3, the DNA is TGCAGTGCTAGCCCCATGGGGGAGGCAGCCTACGAGCAGTACTTC. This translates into CSASPMGEAAYEQYF.

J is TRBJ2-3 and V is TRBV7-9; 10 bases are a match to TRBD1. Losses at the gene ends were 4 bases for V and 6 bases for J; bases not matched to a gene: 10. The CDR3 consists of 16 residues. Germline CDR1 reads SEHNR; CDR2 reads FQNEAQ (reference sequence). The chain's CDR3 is CASSSSDRGREDTQYF. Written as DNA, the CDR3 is TGTGCCAGCAGCTCCTCGGACAGGGGGAGAGAGGATACGCAGTATTTT.